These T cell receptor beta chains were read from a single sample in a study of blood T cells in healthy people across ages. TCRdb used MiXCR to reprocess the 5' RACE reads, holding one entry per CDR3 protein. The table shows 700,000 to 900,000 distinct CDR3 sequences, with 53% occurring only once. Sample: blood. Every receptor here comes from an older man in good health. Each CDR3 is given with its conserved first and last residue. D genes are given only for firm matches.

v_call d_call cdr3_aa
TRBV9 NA CASSVIESPNYGYTF
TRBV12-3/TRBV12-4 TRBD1 CASSFRDRGNIQYF
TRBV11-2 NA CASSFVIGETQYF
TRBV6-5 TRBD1 CAGSYSRTGHYGYTF
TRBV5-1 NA CASSPDGRGTYEQYF
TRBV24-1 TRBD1 CATEDRAGYTF
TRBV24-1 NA CATSDRPGPRGDTQYF
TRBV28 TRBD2 CASSSGLAGGFNEQFF
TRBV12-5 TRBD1 CASGRSGGHNEQFF
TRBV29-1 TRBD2 CSTGTSGRASVETQYF
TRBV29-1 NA CSVEGGHIQYF
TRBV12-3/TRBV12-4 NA CASSPSKDEQFF
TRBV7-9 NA CASSHPGTEIEAFF
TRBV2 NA CASTQQGHMNTEAFF
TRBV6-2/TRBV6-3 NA CASSSPVDGVYNKQFF
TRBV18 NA CASSPSQGPQETQYF
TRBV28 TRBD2 CAGTDLTSGLYNEQFF
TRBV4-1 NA CASSQEGINYGYTF
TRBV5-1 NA CASSPGSDRRGYTF
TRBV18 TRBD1 CASSPVPLTGVLAKNIQYF
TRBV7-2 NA CASSTRGLAFSTDTQYF
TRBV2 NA CASSERVTGELFF
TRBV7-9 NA CASSLGGVGLDEQYF
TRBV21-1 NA CASRGTLTYEQYF
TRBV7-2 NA CASSLAPQIHEQFF
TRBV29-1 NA CSVEVQERVDGYTF
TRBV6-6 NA CASSYRPWEDQPQHF
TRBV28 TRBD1 CASKFRDRHSPLHF
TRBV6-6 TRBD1 CASSFPGQGVYEQYF
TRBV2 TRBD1 CASRNTGGFGDRYAYF
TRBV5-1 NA CASSSPGTSGANVLTF
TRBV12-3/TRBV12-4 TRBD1 CASSSGTGIGTQYF
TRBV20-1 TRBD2 CSAREATGGLADTQYF
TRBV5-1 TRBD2 CASSLMSGNTDTQYF
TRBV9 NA CASSVGRAPDTQYF
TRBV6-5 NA CASSPTPGRLTDTQYF
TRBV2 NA CASSEGPAGTLYEQYF
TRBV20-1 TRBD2 CSAPTGSGKVDTQYF
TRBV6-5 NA CASRRTANTGELFF
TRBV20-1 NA CSASLGVVSYNEQFF